These T cell receptor beta chains were read from a single sample in a study of T cell responses to AZD1222 COVID-19 vaccine. Data came from immunoSEQ multiplex PCR; TCRdb stores just in-frame clones and leaves some out. The sample yields around 90,000 clones, approximately 83% seen once. The sequences come from peripheral blood, collected on day 0 of AZD1222 vaccination. These receptor sequences come from an adult in good health. CDR3s include the opening cysteine and the closing phenylalanine or tryptophan. Expanded clones are given a class, and other clones once, few, many or no size at all.

j_call	v_call	clone_size	cdr3_aa
TRBJ2-1	TRBV15	-	CATSRADGEQFF
TRBJ2-6	TRBV18	-	CASSPLQDQTSGANVLTF
TRBJ2-7	TRBV5-1	-	CASSIGTGGFSSYEQYF
TRBJ1-1	TRBV5-1	-	CASSPETAHTEAFF
TRBJ2-7	TRBV27	-	CASSSWGPQGEQYF
TRBJ1-1	TRBV11-3	-	CASLDRRNEAFF
TRBJ2-1	TRBV20-1	-	CSASPDPGTGPYNEQFF
TRBJ2-7	TRBV6-5	-	CASSTTGGLYEQYF
TRBJ1-1	TRBV6-2/TRBV6-3	-	CASSSWTGTAFF
TRBJ2-7	TRBV12-3/TRBV12-4	-	CASSFGRYEQYF
TRBJ1-6	TRBV5-1	few	CASSVGQGQSPLHF
TRBJ2-3	TRBV24-1	-	CATSDSRATDTQYF
TRBJ2-7	TRBV19	-	CASSQATVGTYEQYF
TRBJ2-7	TRBV19	-	CASSIGRGRSYEQYF
TRBJ1-1	TRBV12-3/TRBV12-4	-	CASSINRAEAFF
TRBJ2-5	TRBV7-9	-	CASSSQSYGSQYF
TRBJ2-1	TRBV6-2/TRBV6-3	once	CASSYLGPRVGDEQFF
TRBJ1-6	TRBV30	few	CAWSVSHRNSPLHF
TRBJ2-3	TRBV7-9	-	CASTPQVQDTQYF
TRBJ1-5	TRBV5-6	-	CASSLTGLNQPQHF
TRBJ2-7	TRBV2	-	CASSRTGDSYEQYF
TRBJ2-1	TRBV10-3	-	CAASPSVTGNNEQFF
TRBJ1-2	TRBV27	-	CASSTGQTGVRGYTF
TRBJ1-3	TRBV3-1/TRBV3-2	-	CASSQPSSLSGNTIYF
TRBJ2-3	TRBV7-9	once	CASSLDRGTDTQYF
TRBJ2-3	TRBV9	-	CASSASGTSPSTDTQYF
TRBJ2-5	TRBV9	-	CASSVGGTGGVKTQYF
TRBJ2-7	TRBV6-6	-	CASTKAGTGPYEQYF
TRBJ2-7	TRBV27	once	CASSLSASGSSYEQYF
TRBJ1-2	TRBV19	-	CASSKDPLGNYGYTF
TRBJ1-2	TRBV18	once	CASLENRGSNYGYTF
TRBJ2-1	TRBV24-1	-	CATSGYSGRATNEQFF
TRBJ2-5	TRBV2	once	CASSGQGHGETQYF
TRBJ1-2	TRBV5-4	-	CASSLGPFPGPKTNYGYTF
TRBJ2-3	TRBV6-6	-	CASSPGRTTDTQYF
TRBJ1-2	TRBV5-6	-	CASSPGQGRSDGYTF
TRBJ1-2	TRBV3-1/TRBV3-2	-	CASSPYPPGADGYTF
TRBJ2-3	TRBV27	-	CASTKSGSGHNRGETQYF
TRBJ1-1	TRBV3-1/TRBV3-2	-	CASSQRDREAFF
TRBJ2-2	TRBV5-1	-	CASSFGQGGTGELFF
TRBJ2-5	TRBV19	once	CASSMGGKTQYF
TRBJ2-1	TRBV3-1/TRBV3-2	-	CASSQQGAGDNEQFF
TRBJ2-1	TRBV7-9	few	CASRNSHEQFF
TRBJ2-3	TRBV6-5	-	CASRPGRGPDTQYF
TRBJ1-1	TRBV11-3	-	CASSLVLRIGANTEAFF
TRBJ2-1	TRBV7-2	-	CASSLLAFGEQFF
TRBJ2-7	TRBV4-2	many	CASSQDPGPQYEQYF
TRBJ2-1	TRBV9	-	CASSVVSGTSVNEQFF
TRBJ2-1	TRBV5-1	-	CASSATGMKGNEQFF
TRBJ2-3	TRBV7-2	-	CASSLASGRPDTQYF
TRBJ1-4	TRBV10-2	-	CASGSYNEKLFF
TRBJ2-5	TRBV6-5	-	CASNRGSLETQYF
TRBJ2-3	TRBV2	-	CASREGGDTQYF